These 25 T cell receptor beta chains share one sample of origin, sequenced in a study of OX40 agonist ivuxolimab in advanced cancers. Assay: immunoSEQ multiplex PCR; the TCRdb copy retains only in-frame clones and omits some. The data show 25,000 to 30,000 clones, 92% seen once. Sample: CD4+ or CD8+ T cells sorted from blood, taken in a trial of the OX40 agonist ivuxolimab. Source of these receptors: an adult with an advanced solid tumor such as melanoma, head and neck, liver or kidney cancer.

The chain carries TRBV2 and TRBJ2-1; 15 bases agree with TRBD2. The germline V gene encodes CDR1 SNHLY and CDR2 FYNNEI. With 6 bases clipped from V and 7 bases from J, the junction kept 10 bases outside the gene matches. This CDR3 is 17 amino acids long. The CDR3 DNA reads as TGTGCCAGCAGCAAAACCGGGACTAGCGGGAGGACAAATGAGCAGTTCTTC. Its translation is CASSKTGTSGRTNEQFF.

This chain joins TRBV6-5 and TRBJ2-1; TRBD2 matches at 7 bases. Trimming at V came to 8 bases and at J to 3 bases, leaving 7 bases not matched to a gene. The CDR3 sequence is 14 residues long. Per germline, CDR1 MNHEY and CDR2 SVGAGI. The CDR3 region has the DNA TGTGCCAGCCGCCGTCAGCGGGACTACAATGAGCAGTTCTTC. Translation gives CASRRQRDYNEQFF.

This clone was detected only once. The genes are TRBV27 and TRBJ1-6; D is undetermined. Trimming took off 0 bases at V and 10 bases at J, with 4 bases between the two ends. The CDR3 is 12 residues long. Germline V gene data show CDR1 as MNHEY and CDR2 as SMNVEV (reference sequence). This CDR3 reads CASSLSNSPLHF. The CDR3 nucleotides are TGTGCCAGCAGTTTATCGAACTCACCCCTCCACTTT.

This clone was seen only a few times. V usage is TRBV19 and J usage is TRBJ1-4; no clear D gene. Germline CDR1 LNHDA, CDR2 SQIVND (reference sequence). The ends were cut back, 5 bases at V and 8 bases at J, with 12 bases in the middle. There are 13 residues in the CDR3. The CDR3 region has the DNA TGTGCCAGTAGTCTTTGGAACAAAGAAAAACTGTTTTTT. Its translation is CASSLWNKEKLFF.

The rearrangement joins TRBV29-1 to TRBJ2-5; D gene ambiguous. Deletions cut 3 bases from V and 4 bases from J, with 18 bases between. CDR1 SQVTM and CDR2 ANQGSEA come from the germline V gene. The CDR3 is 15 residues long. This chain's CDR3 is CSVEDLESTLETQYF. In nucleotides, the CDR3 is TGCAGCGTTGAGGACCTGGAGTCGACATTAGAGACCCAGTACTTC.

The rearrangement uses TRBV6-6 and TRBJ2-1; D is unresolved. The CDR3 is made up of 14 amino acids. V dropped 0 bases and J dropped 5 bases, with 8 bases sitting between them. Germline CDR1 is MNHNY and CDR2 is SVGAGI (reference sequence). CDR3 residues: CASSYSNGHNEQFF. The CDR3 region has the DNA TGTGCCAGCAGTTACTCTAACGGACACAATGAGCAGTTCTTC.

The J gene is TRBJ1-5, the V gene TRBV6-5, with a possible D match to TRBD1 (5 bases). V was shortened by 0 bases and J by 9 bases, with 9 bases between the two germline ends. The CDR3 has 13 amino acids. Germline V CDR1 and CDR2: MNHEY, SVGAGI. The CDR3 loop is CASSYSGVGPQHF. In DNA form, the CDR3 reads TGTGCCAGCAGTTACTCAGGGGTAGGGCCCCAGCATTTT.

V is TRBV9 and J is TRBJ1-3; no reliable D call. Germline CDR1 and CDR2: SGDLS and YYNGEE. V was pared by 0 bases and J by 1 base, with 8 bases between. This CDR3 is 15 amino acids long. CDR3 protein: CASSVGGGSGNTIYF. In DNA, the CDR3 is TGTGCCAGCAGCGTAGGAGGAGGGTCTGGAAACACCATATATTTT. Drawing the rest from reference TRBV9 and TRBJ1-3, the complete variable domain is DSGVTQTPKHLITATGQRVTLRCSPRSGDLSVYWYQQSLDQGLQFLIQYYNGEERAKGNILERFSAQQFPDLHSELNLSSLELGDSALYFCASSVGGGSGNTIYFGEGSWLTVV.

The chain combines TRBV7-2 with TRBJ2-1, with TRBD2 matching 16 bases. This CDR3 spans 15 amino acids. V trimming: 4 bases; J trimming: 8 bases; junction bases outside the gene matches: 2. Germline lookup yields CDR1 SGHTA and CDR2 FQGNSA. The CDR3, as DNA: TGTGCCAGCAGCTCCGGGACTAGCGGGGGGGATGAGCAGTTCTTC. Translated: CASSSGTSGGDEQFF.

This chain joins TRBV5-6 and TRBJ2-2; D is ambiguous. In germline, CDR1 is SGHDT, CDR2 YYEEEE. The CDR3 totals 14 residues. With 4 bases removed from V and 1 base from J, the gap between germline ends came to 8 bases. As DNA, the CDR3 is TGTGCCAGCAGCGCCAGGAGGAACACCGGGGAGCTGTTTTTT. It is translated as CASSARRNTGELFF. Full variable domain (remainder filled in from reference TRBV5-6 and TRBJ2-2): DAGVTQSPTHLIKTRGQQVTLRCSPKSGHDTVSWYQQALGQGPQFIFQYYEEEERQRGNFPDRFSGHQFPNYSSELNVNALLLGDSALYLCASSARRNTGELFFGEGSRLTVL.

The chain joins TRBV6-4 to TRBJ2-7, with TRBD1 as a possible D gene (5 bases). Germline V gene sequence: CDR1 MRHNA, CDR2 SNTAGT. The CDR3 runs 13 residues. V lost 5 bases and J lost 3, with 11 bases in between. This CDR3 reads CASSWGASYEQYF. CDR3 in DNA: TGTGCCAGCAGTTGGGGCGCGAGCTACGAGCAGTACTTC.

This sequence joins TRBV5-1 and TRBJ1-5; 9 bases are a match to TRBD1. CDR1 and CDR2 from the germline V gene are SGHRS and YFSETQ. The V and J ends lost 4 bases and 7 bases, in that order; junction bases with no gene match: 3. The CDR3 sequence is 13 residues long. CDR3 sequence: CASSTGGGQPQHF. The CDR3 DNA reads as TGCGCCAGCAGCACAGGGGGCGGCCAGCCCCAGCATTTT.

The chain links TRBV6-9 to TRBJ2-7; possible D gene TRBD2, 6 bases. V shed 7 bases and J shed 6 bases, with 10 bases lying between them. The CDR3 runs 11 residues. Germline CDR1 MNHGY, CDR2 SVAAGI. The CDR3 DNA follows: TGTGCCAGCACCAAGGGAGGCGAGCAGTACTTC. This encodes CASTKGGEQYF.

This sequence joins TRBV6-4 and TRBJ2-6; no firm D call. Between the trimmed V and J ends, which lost 5 bases and 5 bases, there was a span of 22 bases. Germline V gene data show CDR1 as MRHNA and CDR2 as SNTAGT. The CDR3 is made up of 18 amino acids. The CDR3 coding sequence is TGTGCCAGCAGTCGGGTAAACACACGACAAAGTCGGGCCAACGTCCTGACTTTC. Translation gives CASSRVNTRQSRANVLTF.

The chain joins TRBV9 to TRBJ1-2; unclear D gene. The V end was cut by 0 bases, the J end by 3 bases, with 3 bases between. The CDR3 loop spans 12 amino acids. CDR1 is SGDLS and CDR2 is YYNGEE in the germline V gene. This chain's CDR3 is CASSVGDYGYTF. The CDR3 DNA is TGTGCCAGCAGCGTAGGGGACTATGGCTACACCTTC.

The CDR3 DNA is TGTGCCAGCAGCGCGACAGGGTCCGAGTGGACCACTGAAGCTTTCTTT. Protein: CASSATGSEWTTEAFF. The rearrangement links TRBV7-3 to TRBJ1-1; 7 positions match TRBD1. The V gene end was trimmed by 5 bases and the J gene end by 4 bases; junction bases not matched to a gene: 13. This CDR3 contains 16 residues. Germline assignment: CDR1 SGHTA and CDR2 FQGTGA.

The rearrangement joins TRBV7-2 to TRBJ2-2; 11 nucleotides match TRBD2. The ends lost 1 base at V and 4 bases at J; junction bases unmatched: 2. Germline CDR1 SGHTA, CDR2 FQGNSA. The CDR3 spans 16 residues. For the CDR3, the DNA is TGTGCCAGCAGCTTAGGTCTAGCGGGAGGCACCGGGGAGCTGTTTTTT. Translation: CASSLGLAGGTGELFF.

The chain employs TRBV6-5 and TRBJ2-1; 7 nucleotides align to TRBD2. The CDR3 spans 15 residues. V shed 6 bases and J 4 bases; nucleotides not matched to a gene: 9. The germline gives CDR1 MNHEY, CDR2 SVGAGI. CDR3 bases: TGTGCCAGCAGCCTCATGGGGGGGGAATACAATGAGCAGTTCTTC. Translated: CASSLMGGEYNEQFF.

The J gene is TRBJ2-1, the V gene TRBV27; 8 nucleotides align to TRBD2. Germline-derived CDR1 and CDR2 are MNHEY and SMNVEV (reference sequence). The CDR3 runs 15 residues. The trim removed 1 base at V and 8 bases at J, leaving 7 bases unmatched. This chain's CDR3 is CASSLLWAGGDEQFF. In DNA, the CDR3 is TGTGCCAGCAGTTTATTGTGGGCGGGAGGTGATGAGCAGTTCTTC.

The chain employs TRBV2 and TRBJ1-4; unclear D gene. V lost 10 bases, J lost 0 bases, and 9 bases lay in between. This CDR3 comprises 13 residues. Germline CDR1 and CDR2: SNHLY and FYNNEI. The CDR3 here is CATGPATNEKLFF. The CDR3 DNA follows: TGTGCCACCGGACCTGCAACTAATGAAAAACTGTTTTTT.

The gene calls are TRBV7-2 and TRBJ2-3; D is uncertain. The CDR3 consists of 15 residues. Germline CDR1 reads SGHTA; CDR2 reads FQGNSA. Trimming stripped 2 bases from V and 1 base from J, with 10 bases between. Here the CDR3 reads CASSLIAGRTDTQYF. Written as DNA, the CDR3 is TGTGCCAGCAGCTTAATAGCAGGACGCACAGATACGCAGTATTTT.

The J gene is TRBJ2-1, the V gene TRBV18, with 8 bases that match TRBD2. V lost 0 bases and J lost 7; bases outside the gene matches: 8. Germline assignment: CDR1 KGHSH and CDR2 LQKENI. The CDR3 totals 16 residues. DNA of the CDR3: TGTGCCAGCTCACCACCATCCGTACCTAGCGGGAATGAGCAGTTCTTC. Protein: CASSPPSVPSGNEQFF.

The chain links TRBV6-1 to TRBJ1-2; 8 bases agree with TRBD1. V gave up 0 bases and J gave up 4 bases; unmatched junction bases: 4. The germline V gene has CDR1 MNHNS and CDR2 SASEGT. CDR3 length: 15 residues. In nucleotides, the CDR3 is TGTGCCAGCAGTGAAGCCGGACAGGGTACCTATGGCTACACCTTC. This sequence encodes CASSEAGQGTYGYTF.

V usage is TRBV19 and J usage is TRBJ1-1, with D tentatively TRBD1 (5 bases). V was shortened by 1 base and J by 3 bases, with 9 bases between the two germline ends. Germline V gives CDR1 LNHDA, CDR2 SQIVND (reference sequence). The CDR3 runs 14 residues. The CDR3 bases are TGTGCCAGTAGTATAGCCAGGGTGGACACTGAAGCTTTCTTT. Protein sequence: CASSIARVDTEAFF.

The gene calls are TRBV4-1 and TRBJ1-4; 10 bases line up with TRBD1. V gave up 5 bases and J gave up 7 bases; unmatched junction bases: 4. Germline CDR1 MGHRA, CDR2 YSYEKL. The CDR3 loop spans 14 amino acids. The CDR3 region has the DNA TGCGCCAGCAGCACCGGGACAGGGGTTGAAAAACTGTTTTTT. Translated: CASSTGTGVEKLFF.